This T cell receptor beta chain originates from a study of beta chain features in type 1 diabetes. The isolated RNA, all of it, was reverse transcribed, so expressed TCRB transcripts were what got sequenced. Sequencing was performed with immunoSEQ multiplex PCR; in TCRdb, only in-frame clones are kept and a portion is missing. Here the sample spans approximately 360,000 clones, around 12% being singletons. Naive, central memory, regulatory and stem cell-like memory cells within the CD4+ compartment were sorted using CD45RO/CCR7/CD25/CD127/CD95/CD27. Purity exceeded 98% in all sorted populations. This clone was counted a few times. Its antigen is currently unknown. CDR1 is MGHRA and CDR2 is YSYEKL in the germline V gene. V dropped 6 bases and J dropped 4; count of bases not matched to a gene: 8. The CDR3 sequence is 15 residues long. Study-wide findings and caveats: Among all four CD4+ subsets, Type 1 diabetes patients had TCRB CDR3s that were moderately but significantly shorter.

This chain joins TRBV4-1 and TRBJ2-1, with 8 bases fitting TRBD2. Sequenced material: naive CD4+ T cells from blood. The TCR was taken from a woman younger than 30 with type 1 diabetes. The CDR3 loop is CASSPPGLGYNEQFF. CDR3 DNA sequence: TGCGCCAGCAGTCCTCCGGGACTAGGTTACAATGAGCAGTTCTTC.